This T cell receptor (beta chain) was found in a study of blood T cells in healthy people across ages. Next came a second PCR, run for about 6 to 12 cycles, which used a sample-barcoded 5' primer along with a J-beta primer mix. A single record per CDR3 protein comes from TCRdb applying MiXCR to the 5' RACE reads. The sample holds over 1,200,000 distinct CDR3 sequences; around 59% are singletons and the top ten take under 8.5%. The CDR3 runs 17 residues. Germline V lookup: CDR1 SGHRS, CDR2 YFSETQ. V gave up 2 bases and J gave up 1 base; unmatched junction bases: 11. The sequence was collected from a man aged 18 to 30 in good health. Sequencing input: blood. The chain links TRBV5-1 to TRBJ2-5; 7 bases line up with TRBD2. The CDR3 protein is CASSFGRTGGAQETQYF. The CDR3 nucleotides read TGCGCCAGCAGCTTCGGCAGAACGGGAGGTGCCCAAGAGACCCAGTACTTC.